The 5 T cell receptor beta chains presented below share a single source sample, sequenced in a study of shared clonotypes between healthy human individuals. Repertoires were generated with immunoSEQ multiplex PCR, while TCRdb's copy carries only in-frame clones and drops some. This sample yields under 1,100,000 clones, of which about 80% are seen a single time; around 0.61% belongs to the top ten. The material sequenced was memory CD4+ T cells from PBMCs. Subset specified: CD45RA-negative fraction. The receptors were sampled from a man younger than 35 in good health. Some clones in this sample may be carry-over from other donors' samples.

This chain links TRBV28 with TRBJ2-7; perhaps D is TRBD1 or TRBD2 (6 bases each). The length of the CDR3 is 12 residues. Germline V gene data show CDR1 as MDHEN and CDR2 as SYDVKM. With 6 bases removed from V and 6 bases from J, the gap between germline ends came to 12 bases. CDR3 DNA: TGTGCCAGCAGGATAGGGGGGCTCGAGCAGTACTTC. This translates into CASRIGGLEQYF.

The CDR3 coding sequence is TGTGCCAGCGTCGCCGGGGGCGGAGAGACCCAGTACTTC. This gives the protein CASVAGGGETQYF. V and J are TRBV7-8 and TRBJ2-5; D tentatively reads TRBD1 or TRBD2 (6 bases each). Germline V gene data show CDR1 as SGHVS and CDR2 as FQNEAQ. The CDR3 totals 13 residues. Trimming stripped 8 bases from V and 4 bases from J, with 14 bases between.

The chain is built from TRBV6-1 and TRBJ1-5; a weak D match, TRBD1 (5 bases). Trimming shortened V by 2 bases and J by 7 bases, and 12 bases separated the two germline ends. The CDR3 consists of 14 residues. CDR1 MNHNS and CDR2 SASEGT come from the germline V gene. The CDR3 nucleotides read TGTGCCAGCAGTGAACAGGGAGCCAAGCAGCCCCAGCATTTT. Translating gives CASSEQGAKQPQHF.

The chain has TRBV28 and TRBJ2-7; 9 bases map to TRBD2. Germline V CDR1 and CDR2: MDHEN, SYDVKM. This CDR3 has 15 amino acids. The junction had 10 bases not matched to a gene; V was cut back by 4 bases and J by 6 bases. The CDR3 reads CASSSAGGPPAEQYF. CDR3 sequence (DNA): TGTGCCAGCAGTTCCGCGGGAGGGCCTCCCGCCGAGCAGTACTTC. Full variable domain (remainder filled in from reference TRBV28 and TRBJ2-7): DVKVTQSSRYLVKRTGEKVFLECVQDMDHENMFWYRQDPGLGLRLIYFSYDVKMKEKGDIPEGYSVSREKKERFSLILESASTNQTSMYLCASSSAGGPPAEQYFGPGTRLTVT.

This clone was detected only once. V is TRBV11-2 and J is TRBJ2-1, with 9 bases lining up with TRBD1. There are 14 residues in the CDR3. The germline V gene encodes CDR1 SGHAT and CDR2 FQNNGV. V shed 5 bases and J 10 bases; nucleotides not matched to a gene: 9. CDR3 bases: TGTGCCAGCAGCCTCCTTTGGACAGGGGTGGAGCAGTTCTTC. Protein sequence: CASSLLWTGVEQFF.